One sample yielded the 7 T cell receptor beta chains listed below, sequenced in a study of OX40 agonist ivuxolimab in advanced cancers. TCRdb keeps only in-frame clones here, not all; method: immunoSEQ multiplex PCR. Among approximately 77,000 clones, around 93% were seen once, and the ten largest hold 8% to 13%. The specimen comprised CD4+ or CD8+ T cells sorted from blood, sampled in a trial of the OX40 agonist ivuxolimab. These receptors originate from an adult with an advanced solid tumor such as melanoma, head and neck, liver or kidney cancer.

CDR3 protein: CASSLALWDTEAFF. DNA for the CDR3: TGTGCCAGCAGCTTAGCGCTGTGGGACACTGAAGCTTTCTTT. This chain uses TRBV7-2 with TRBJ1-1; D unresolved. This CDR3 region has 14 residues. Trimming left V 0 bases short and J 3 bases short, with 8 bases between. Germline CDR1 reads SGHTA; CDR2 reads FQGNSA. The full variable domain, rest sourced from reference TRBV7-2 and TRBJ1-1, is GAGVSQSPSNKVTEKGKDVELRCDPISGHTALYWYRQSLGQGLEFLIYFQGNSAPDKSGLPSDRFSAERTGGSVSTLTIQRTQQEDSAVYLCASSLALWDTEAFFGQGTRLTVV.

The chain has TRBV7-3 and TRBJ2-1, with D perhaps TRBD2 (8 bases). The CDR3 contains 15 residues. Trimming shortened V by 6 bases and J by 6 bases, and 18 bases separated the two germline ends. CDR1 is SGHTA and CDR2 is FQGTGA in the germline V gene. The CDR3 DNA is TGTGCCAGCAGTCAGGGGGTAGCGGGAAGCAATGAGCAGTTCTTC. Translated: CASSQGVAGSNEQFF.

This rearrangement joins TRBV7-2 to TRBJ1-2, with D possibly TRBD1 on 6 matching bases. V dropped 5 bases and J dropped 4 bases, with 14 bases sitting between them. The germline gives CDR1 SGHTA, CDR2 FQGNSA. The CDR3 contains 14 residues. The CDR3 protein is CASSPDGGPYGYTF. DNA for the CDR3: TGTGCCAGCAGCCCAGACGGGGGGCCCTATGGCTACACCTTC.

This chain links TRBV7-6 with TRBJ1-2, with 8 bases fitting TRBD1. The CDR3 spans 13 residues. Trimming cost V 4 bases and J 6 bases; bases outside gene matches: 4. Germline lookup yields CDR1 SGHVS and CDR2 FNYEAQ. In DNA form, the CDR3 reads TGTGCCAGCAGCTCAACAGGGGGGGATGGCTACACCTTC. Its translation: CASSSTGGDGYTF.

V usage is TRBV5-6 and J usage is TRBJ1-3; possibly TRBD1 for D (6 bases). V lost 0 bases to trimming and J lost 2 bases, with 9 bases between them. Germline values: CDR1 SGHDT, CDR2 YYEEEE. This CDR3 is 15 amino acids long. CDR3: CASSLDRDTGNTIYF. CDR3 nucleotide sequence: TGTGCCAGCAGCTTGGACAGGGATACTGGAAACACCATATATTTT.

The J gene is TRBJ2-6, the V gene TRBV13; TRBD2 aligns across 8 bases. CDR1 and CDR2 (germline): PRHDT, FYEKMQ (reference sequence). Trimming removed 7 bases from V and 3 bases from J; junction bases left unmatched: 17. This CDR3 is built from 19 residues. DNA of the CDR3: TGTGCCAGCACCCTCCGCGGTCGGGGGGGCCTTAGTGGGGCCAACGTCCTGACTTTC. Residues: CASTLRGRGGLSGANVLTF.

This chain links TRBV7-8 with TRBJ2-3; the match to TRBD2 covers 13 bases. CDR1 is SGHVS and CDR2 is FQNEAQ in the germline V gene. The trim removed 1 base at V and 6 bases at J, leaving 10 bases unmatched. The CDR3 has 18 amino acids. This chain's CDR3 is CASSLGLAGGPAWDTQYF. The CDR3 DNA reads TGTGCCAGCAGCTTAGGACTAGCGGGGGGTCCTGCGTGGGATACGCAGTATTTT. Full variable domain (rest looked up from reference TRBV7-8 and TRBJ2-3): GAGVSQSPRYKVAKRGQDVALRCDPISGHVSLFWYQQALGQGPEFLTYFQNEAQLDKSGLPSDRFFAERPEGSVSTLKIQRTQQEDSAVYLCASSLGLAGGPAWDTQYFGPGTRLTVL.